This is a list of T cell receptor beta chains from one sample in a study of post-analysis software for immune sequencing data. MiXCR, run by TCRdb on the PCR reads, gives a single entry per CDR3 protein. The sample yields about 260,000 distinct CDR3 sequences, 30% to 45% seen once. Material for sequencing was blood. The receptors stem from a girl between 5 and 17 years old with multiple sclerosis. The conserved cysteine and the conserved F or W are not part of the CDR3 here. The D gene is left open where the match is weak.

d_gene | j_gene | v_gene | CDR3aa
TRBD2 | TRBJ2-5 | TRBV28 | ASNSGQETQY
. | TRBJ2-5 | TRBV19 | ASSFPDVEETQY
. | TRBJ1-5 | TRBV7-2 | ASSNPTGSRPQH
. | TRBJ2-1 | TRBV29-1 | SVRQHNEQF
. | TRBJ2-1 | TRBV6-2/TRBV6-3 | ASSYLAEGAGNEQF
. | TRBJ2-1 | TRBV28 | ASAGNNEQF
. | TRBJ2-2 | TRBV11-1 | ASSLALRDTGELF
. | TRBJ1-2 | TRBV20-1 | SARGRDGYGYT
. | TRBJ2-3 | TRBV12-3/TRBV12-4 | ASSPPTGAADTQY
. | . | TRBV27 | ASSFGLRSEQY
. | TRBJ2-7 | TRBV9 | ASSVAQENYEQY
. | TRBJ2-4 | TRBV10-3 | AITDFGRLEQY
. | TRBJ1-2 | TRBV29-1 | SVREDSHRGGYT
. | TRBJ1-1 | TRBV4-2 | ASSGGSTEAF
. | TRBJ1-1 | TRBV28 | ASSFRGPKGAF
TRBD2 | TRBJ2-1 | TRBV12-3/TRBV12-4 | ASSFRTSSYNEQF
TRBD1 | TRBJ1-2 | TRBV20-1 | SARAPDRGDGYT
TRBD2 | TRBJ2-5 | TRBV6-2/TRBV6-3 | ASGTMREDVTQY
. | TRBJ1-2 | TRBV28 | ASSLAGQGGYT
. | TRBJ2-7 | TRBV30 | AWSDGQGKY
TRBD2 | TRBJ2-1 | TRBV9 | ASSVSLAGAYYNEQF
. | TRBJ2-7 | TRBV4-1 | ASSQESRYEQY
. | TRBJ1-2 | TRBV7-6 | ASSPQGRSYGYT
. | TRBJ2-1 | TRBV20-1 | SAISRGGSYNEQF
TRBD2 | TRBJ2-5 | TRBV9 | ASSDGTSGGAQQETQY
. | TRBJ1-1 | TRBV19 | ASSINRRGSTEAF
. | TRBJ1-1 | TRBV9 | ASSANIRGAAF
TRBD1 | TRBJ2-1 | TRBV28 | ASSPASGQYNEQF
. | TRBJ2-2 | TRBV15 | ATSRDLWDSEPNTGERF
TRBD1 | TRBJ1-1 | TRBV20-1 | SAPDRVNTEAF
. | . | TRBV12-3/TRBV12-4 | ASTQLVGTGTQY
TRBD2 | TRBJ2-1 | TRBV3-1 | ASSHSSGKGTYNEQF
TRBD2 | TRBJ2-1 | TRBV7-2 | ASSLGTQAGGSNEQF
TRBD1 | TRBJ2-7 | TRBV4-1 | ASSQYRDRAYEQY
TRBD1 | TRBJ2-5 | TRBV12-3/TRBV12-4 | ASRQTGIQETQY
TRBD1 | TRBJ1-5 | TRBV28 | ASSFWDRGRQPQH
. | . | TRBV7-2 | ASTTGGGSPYEQY
TRBD2 | TRBJ2-3 | TRBV5-1 | ASSQQLAGRTDTQY
. | TRBJ1-2 | TRBV6-1 | ASSFTGGYT
TRBD1 | TRBJ2-1 | TRBV11-3 | ASSRDRVFNEQF
. | TRBJ2-7 | TRBV4-2 | ASSQDAGYYEQY
. | TRBJ2-1 | TRBV7-2 | ASSPGQSKF
. | TRBJ1-1 | TRBV9 | ASSVGPGDTEAF
TRBD2 | TRBJ2-1 | TRBV20-1 | SARDPGLARNEQF
TRBD2 | TRBJ2-3 | TRBV6-2/TRBV6-3 | ASSQSGREADTQY
TRBD2 | TRBJ2-5 | TRBV20-1 | SAKTLGLGETQY
. | TRBJ2-5 | TRBV19 | ASGQTKETQY
. | TRBJ2-3 | TRBV3-1 | ASSQGRGWTDTQY
. | TRBJ2-3 | TRBV20-1 | SARAKRERDTDTQY
TRBD1 | TRBJ1-1 | TRBV12-3/TRBV12-4 | ASSLAGQGKTEAF
. | TRBJ2-5 | TRBV20-1 | SANLVGGDAETQY
TRBD2 | TRBJ2-3 | TRBV4-2 | ASSLSRGREGGADTQY
TRBD1 | TRBJ2-3 | TRBV7-9 | ASSSRFGQGQDTQY
. | TRBJ2-1 | TRBV5-5 | ASSFIGNEQF